This TCR beta chain is drawn from a study of cytomegalovirus exposure and HLA in healthy donors. V dropped 4 bases and J dropped 4 bases, with 18 bases sitting between them. The CDR3 totals 16 residues. From germline, CDR1 is MGHRA and CDR2 YSYEKL. With 60 Vbeta and 13 Jbeta primers, the PCR was carried out. In the authors' methods: In a later analysis, tens of millions of unique TCR beta chains included roughly 11 million shared by two or more donors. TCRdb's copy holds only in-frame clones and misses some; the assay was immunoSEQ multiplex PCR. The V and J calls and clone size were taken over from that table, and D and trimming were inferred from the DNA. The repertoire holds tens of thousands of clones, with around 53% as singletons. Study findings and constraints: Presence/absence comparisons presumed near-even sequencing depth among donors. Analyzed later, most CMV-associated TCR beta chains appeared HLA-restricted.

The sample holds a few counts of this clone. The target antigen is unknown. The sequence was collected from a woman aged 40 to 50 in good health and CMV-seropositive. The chain carries TRBV4-1 and TRBJ2-3; perhaps TRBD2 as D (7 bases). The specimen was PBMCs. The DNA of the CDR3 is TGCGCCAGCAGCCCCCTCGGACGGGGGGCGGCAGATACGCAGTATTTT. It specifies CASSPLGRGAADTQYF.